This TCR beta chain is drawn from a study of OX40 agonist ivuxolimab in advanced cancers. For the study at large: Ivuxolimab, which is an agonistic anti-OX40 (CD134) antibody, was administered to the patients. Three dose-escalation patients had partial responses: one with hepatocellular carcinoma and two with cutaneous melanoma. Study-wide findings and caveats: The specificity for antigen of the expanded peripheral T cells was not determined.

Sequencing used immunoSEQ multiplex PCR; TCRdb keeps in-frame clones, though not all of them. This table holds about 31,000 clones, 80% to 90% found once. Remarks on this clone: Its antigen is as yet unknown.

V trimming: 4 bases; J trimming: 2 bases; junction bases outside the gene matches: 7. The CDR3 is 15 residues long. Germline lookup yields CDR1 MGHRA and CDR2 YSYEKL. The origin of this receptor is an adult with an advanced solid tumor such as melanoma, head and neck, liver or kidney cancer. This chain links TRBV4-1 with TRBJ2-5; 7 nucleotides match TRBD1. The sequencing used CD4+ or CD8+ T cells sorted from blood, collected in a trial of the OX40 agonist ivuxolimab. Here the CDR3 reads CASSRGTGVQETQYF. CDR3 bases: TGCGCCAGCAGCCGAGGAACAGGGGTACAAGAGACCCAGTACTTC.